Following are 31 T cell receptor beta chains from one sample sequenced in a study of blood T cell repertoires in COVID-19. Profiled with immunoSEQ multiplex PCR; TCRdb holds only in-frame clones, not every one. The sample has 300,000 or so clones, about nine tenths seen once; the top ten hold approximately 1.2%. The sample was PBMCs or T cells enriched from blood (not recorded which). The source of these receptors is a woman in her twenties or thirties who had recovered from COVID-19.

This clone was picked up many times. The sample has other DNA sequences that encode this CDR3 too. The chain combines TRBV7-3 with TRBJ2-3, with TRBD1 as a possible D gene (5 bases). Germline V gene lookup returns CDR1 SGHTA and CDR2 FQGTGA. CDR3 length: 14 amino acids. V lost 5 bases and J lost 0, with 9 bases in between. The CDR3 reads CASSLGQSTDTQYF. CDR3 nucleotides: TGTGCCAGCAGCCTTGGACAAAGCACAGATACGCAGTATTTT.

The J gene is TRBJ2-1, the V gene TRBV3-1 (or the pseudogene TRBV3-2); D unresolved. This CDR3 contains 15 residues. The germline V and J ends were trimmed by 0 bases and 6 bases, with 12 bases remaining between them. Germline V CDR1 and CDR2: LGHDT, YNNKEL (reference sequence). CDR3 sequence reads: CASSQDALTFNEQFF. Written as DNA, the CDR3 is TGTGCCAGCAGCCAAGATGCCCTAACCTTCAATGAGCAGTTCTTC.

This chain links TRBV4-3 with TRBJ2-1; 8 bases are shared with TRBD1. Germline trimming cut 1 base from V and 4 bases from J; bases unmatched to any gene: 3. Germline lookup yields CDR1 LGHNA and CDR2 YSLEER. This CDR3 is 15 amino acids long. CDR3 sequence reads: CASSQGQGIYNEQFF. The CDR3 DNA reads as TGCGCCAGCAGCCAAGGACAGGGGATTTACAATGAGCAGTTCTTC.

The chain couples TRBV28 to TRBJ2-7; unclear D gene. There are 12 residues in the CDR3. The V end was cut by 7 bases, the J end by 3 bases, with 10 bases between. Germline V lookup: CDR1 MDHEN, CDR2 SYDVKM. CDR3 DNA sequence: TGTGCCAGCACTGACAAGTACTACGAGCAGTACTTC. It translates to CASTDKYYEQYF.

This clone was picked up one time. This sequence joins TRBV5-1 and TRBJ1-1; perhaps TRBD1 as D (6 bases). CDR3 length: 15 residues. Germline V gives CDR1 SGHRS, CDR2 YFSETQ. V was pared by 4 bases and J by 1 base, with 14 bases between. The CDR3, as DNA: TGCGCCAGCAGCATGTTGACAGGTGGGAACACTGAAGCTTTCTTT. This gives the protein CASSMLTGGNTEAFF.

The chain couples TRBV24-1 to TRBJ2-1, with a weak D call TRBD2 (6 bases). With 0 bases removed from V and 7 bases from J, the gap between germline ends came to 12 bases. This CDR3 has 15 residues. Germline V lookup: CDR1 KGHDR, CDR2 SFDVKD. Here the CDR3 reads CATSDLRGKGNEQFF. The DNA for the CDR3 is TGTGCCACCAGTGATTTGCGGGGGAAGGGGAATGAGCAGTTCTTC.

The gene calls are TRBV27 and TRBJ2-7, with 7 bases aligning to TRBD1. The CDR3 runs to 14 residues. Losses at the gene ends were 4 bases for V and 1 base for J; bases not matched to a gene: 4. Germline V gives CDR1 MNHEY, CDR2 SMNVEV (reference sequence). The CDR3: CASSSDRVSYEQYF. The CDR3 DNA reads TGTGCCAGCAGTTCCGACAGGGTTTCCTACGAGCAGTACTTC.

This sequence joins TRBV7-2 and TRBJ2-4; 8 bases match TRBD2. The length of the CDR3 is 14 residues. Per the germline V gene, CDR1 is SGHTA and CDR2 is FQGNSA. V shed 5 bases, J shed 6 bases, and the junction held 6 bases outside the gene matches. The CDR3 sequence: CASSPGLESNIQYF. DNA for the CDR3: TGTGCCAGCAGCCCGGGACTAGAGTCAAACATTCAGTACTTC.

The chain joins TRBV27 to TRBJ2-7, with D possibly matching TRBD2 (6 bases). Looked up from germline, CDR1 is MNHEY and CDR2 is SMNVEV (reference sequence). With 2 bases removed from V and 2 bases from J, the gap between germline ends came to 16 bases. The CDR3 covers 16 residues. The CDR3 sequence: CASSLGAIGGTYEQYF. The DNA of the CDR3 is TGTGCCAGCAGTTTAGGGGCTATCGGCGGGACCTACGAGCAGTACTTC.

This chain joins TRBV19 and TRBJ1-5; 7 bases are a match to TRBD1. Per the germline V gene, CDR1 is LNHDA and CDR2 is SQIVND (reference sequence). The J segment lost 4 bases and the V segment lost 9 bases, leaving 9 bases of the junction unmatched. There are 14 residues in the CDR3. The CDR3 DNA follows: TGTGCCAGCCGAGGGACAGCCCCTAATCAGCCCCAGCATTTT. It specifies CASRGTAPNQPQHF.

The V gene is TRBV7-2, the J gene TRBJ2-1, with D perhaps matching TRBD1 or TRBD2 (9 bases each). From germline, CDR1 is SGHTA and CDR2 FQGNSA. V was clipped by 5 bases and J by 6 bases, with 29 bases between them. The CDR3 covers 19 residues. The CDR3 sequence is CASSRKADRGVAGVNEQFF. The CDR3 nucleotides read TGTGCCAGCAGCAGAAAGGCGGACAGGGGAGTAGCGGGAGTCAATGAGCAGTTCTTC.

The chain uses TRBV19 and TRBJ2-1; maybe TRBD1 (6 bases). The CDR3 length is 16 residues. Germline V lookup: CDR1 LNHDA, CDR2 SQIVND (reference sequence). V was shortened by 6 bases and J by 6 bases, with 21 bases between the two germline ends. The CDR3 nucleotides read TGTGCCAGTAGCTTAGCCCAGGGGAGCCCCCCCAATGAGCAGTTCTTC. It specifies CASSLAQGSPPNEQFF.

The chain has TRBV28 and TRBJ1-2, with a possible D match to TRBD1 (6 bases). The CDR3 extends over 15 amino acids. The V and J ends lost 2 bases and 8 bases respectively, with 18 bases between them. CDR1 MDHEN and CDR2 SYDVKM come from the germline V gene. The CDR3 reads CASSLGSGVVRGYTF. The CDR3 DNA follows: TGTGCCAGCAGTTTAGGGTCAGGGGTCGTGAGGGGCTACACCTTC.

The gene calls are TRBV27 and TRBJ2-5, with D uncertain. The germline CDR1 and CDR2 sequences are MNHEY and SMNVEV (reference sequence). CDR3 size: 13 residues. The ends were cut back, 3 bases at V and 0 bases at J, with 5 bases in the middle. The CDR3: CASSFVDQETQYF. Here the CDR3 DNA reads TGTGCCAGCAGTTTTGTCGACCAAGAGACCCAGTACTTC.

The genes are TRBV7-2 and TRBJ1-2; 9 bases are a match to TRBD1. Trimming cost V 5 bases and J 1 base; bases outside gene matches: 14. The CDR3 has 18 residues. Germline V gives CDR1 SGHTA, CDR2 FQGNSA. The CDR3 region has the DNA TGTGCCAGCAGCGCTAGAGCGGGCGGACAGGGGTTTAACTATGGCTACACCTTC. It is translated as CASSARAGGQGFNYGYTF.

The genes are TRBV18 and TRBJ2-7, with D tentatively TRBD1 (5 bases). The germline V and J ends were trimmed by 0 bases and 4 bases, with 10 bases remaining between them. Germline V gives CDR1 KGHSH, CDR2 LQKENI. This CDR3 has 14 amino acids. The CDR3 nucleotides are TGTGCCAGCTCACCACCAGGGGTTCAGTACGAGCAGTACTTC. This translates into CASSPPGVQYEQYF.

Comments on this clone: Mismatch with germline at one junction end may stem from a read error. The chain joins TRBV11-1 to TRBJ2-3; TRBD1 matches 9 bases. Germline V CDR1 and CDR2: SGHAT, FQDESV (reference sequence). The CDR3 spans 14 residues. The CDR3 DNA follows: TGTGCCAGCAGCTTAGGGGGATCCAGGGACAGGGCTCGTTTT. This encodes CASSLGGSRDRARF.

CDR3 sequence: CASPRRDIFYEQYF. The DNA of the CDR3 is TGTGCCAGTCCGAGGAGGGATATTTTCTACGAGCAGTACTTC. The chain combines TRBV5-3 with TRBJ2-7; the D gene is possibly TRBD2 (6 bases). TRBV5-3 is identified as an open reading frame with a role that is uncertain. Trimming cost V 8 bases and J 3 bases, with 18 bases left between them. This CDR3 is 14 amino acids long.

This chain uses TRBV28 with TRBJ2-3; TRBD1 matches at 10 bases. With V trimmed by 5 bases and J by 5 bases, 7 bases remained unmatched. The germline V gene has CDR1 MDHEN and CDR2 SYDVKM. This CDR3 has 15 amino acids. This CDR3 is CASSPSGTGEDTQYF. The CDR3 nucleotides read TGTGCCAGCAGTCCCTCCGGGACAGGGGAAGATACGCAGTATTTT.

The chain links TRBV3-1 (or the pseudogene TRBV3-2) to TRBJ2-1, with TRBD2 matching 7 bases. Losses at the gene ends were 4 bases for V and 1 base for J; bases not matched to a gene: 13. The germline gives CDR1 LGHDT, CDR2 YNNKEL (reference sequence). This CDR3 region has 18 residues. CDR3 coding DNA: TGTGCCAGCAGCCCCGGCCGGAGAGGGAGGGCTTCCTACAATGAGCAGTTCTTC. It specifies CASSPGRRGRASYNEQFF.

This clone has only one observation. The J gene is TRBJ2-5, the V gene TRBV7-9, with 8 nucleotides matching TRBD2. Germline V lookup: CDR1 SEHNR, CDR2 FQNEAQ (reference sequence). CDR3 length equals 17 residues. With 2 bases clipped from V and 2 bases from J, the junction kept 10 bases outside the gene matches. The DNA for the CDR3 is TGTGCCAGCAGCTTAAGGGGGGCGGGAGGAAGACAAGAGACCCAGTACTTC. Protein: CASSLRGAGGRQETQYF.

This clone turned up a few times. J is TRBJ1-5 and V is TRBV9; perhaps TRBD1 as D (5 bases). V was clipped by 4 bases and J by 4 bases, with 12 bases between them. This CDR3 spans 14 amino acids. The germline CDR1 and CDR2 sequences are SGDLS and YYNGEE. CDR3 loop: CASSTKKGNQPQHF. CDR3 sequence (DNA): TGTGCCAGCAGCACAAAGAAGGGGAATCAGCCCCAGCATTTT.

The DNA for the CDR3 is TGTGCCAGCAGTCTTCGTCGGACAGGGGGACAAGAGACCCAGTACTTC. Encoded protein: CASSLRRTGGQETQYF. The J gene is TRBJ2-5, the V gene TRBV7-2, with TRBD1 identical over 10 bases. Germline-derived CDR1 and CDR2 are SGHTA and FQGNSA. CDR3 length equals 16 residues. The V gene end was trimmed by 6 bases and the J gene end by 2 bases; junction bases not matched to a gene: 9.

This clone was counted once. The chain is built from TRBV7-3 and TRBJ2-1; TRBD1 matches at 12 bases. Germline loops: CDR1 SGHTA, CDR2 FQGTGA. The length of the CDR3 is 18 residues. V gave up 1 base and J gave up 4 bases; unmatched junction bases: 8. The CDR3 loop reads CASSLMGTGGAGYNEQFF. CDR3 sequence (DNA): TGTGCCAGCAGCTTAATGGGGACAGGGGGCGCAGGGTACAATGAGCAGTTCTTC.

The chain has TRBV18 and TRBJ2-3, with 8 nucleotides matching TRBD2. V lost 6 bases and J lost 0; bases outside the gene matches: 11. Looked up from germline, CDR1 is KGHSH and CDR2 is LQKENI. The CDR3 runs to 17 residues. The CDR3 region is CASSPRKRGPSTDTQYF. DNA of the CDR3: TGTGCCAGCTCCCCTCGAAAGCGGGGGCCTAGCACAGATACGCAGTATTTT.

The count of this clone is one. The CDR3 sequence is CASSPGLAGVSRETQYF. In nucleotides, the CDR3 is TGTGCCAGCAGCCCGGGACTAGCGGGAGTTAGTCGAGAGACCCAGTACTTC. This chain links TRBV28 with TRBJ2-5; TRBD2 matches at 14 bases. Germline values: CDR1 MDHEN, CDR2 SYDVKM. V lost 6 bases and J lost 4; bases outside the gene matches: 10. CDR3 length equals 17 residues.

The J gene is TRBJ2-7, the V gene TRBV6-2 or TRBV6-3, with 9 bases lining up with TRBD1. The germline gives CDR1 MNHEY, CDR2 SVGEGT. The J segment lost 3 bases and the V segment lost 6 bases, leaving 9 bases of the junction unmatched. The length of the CDR3 is 15 residues. The CDR3 here is CASSRPQGADYEQYF. CDR3 DNA: TGTGCCAGCAGCCGCCCACAGGGGGCTGACTACGAGCAGTACTTC.

The rearrangement uses TRBV7-2 and TRBJ2-5; 12 nucleotides match TRBD2. The CDR3 covers 17 residues. With 5 bases clipped from V and 4 bases from J, the junction kept 11 bases outside the gene matches. The germline gives CDR1 SGHTA, CDR2 FQGNSA. The CDR3 loop reads CASSPTAPSGRGETQYF. The CDR3 DNA sequence: TGTGCCAGCAGCCCAACCGCCCCTAGCGGGAGGGGAGAGACCCAGTACTTC.

This chain joins TRBV7-2 and TRBJ2-1, with 7 nucleotides matching TRBD2. The CDR3 totals 17 residues. Germline CDR1 is SGHTA and CDR2 is FQGNSA. After removal of 1 base from V and 5 bases from J, the junction contained 11 bases not matched to a gene. DNA for the CDR3: TGTGCCAGCAGCTTAGTTTCCGGTAGCGGGCGCCACAATGAGCAGTTCTTC. Translating it yields CASSLVSGSGRHNEQFF.

A single count supports this clone. V and J are TRBV18 and TRBJ1-2, with TRBD1 matching 8 bases. In germline, CDR1 is KGHSH, CDR2 LQKENI. Trimming took 0 bases from V and 6 from J; bases not matched to a gene: 6. The CDR3 is 15 residues long. CDR3 coding DNA: TGTGCCAGCTCACCACCGTCGACAGGGGTGGATGGCTACACCTTC. Residues: CASSPPSTGVDGYTF.

The V gene is TRBV9, the J gene TRBJ2-3, with no clear D. V lost 1 base and J 11 bases, leaving 11 bases between the germline ends. CDR3 length: 12 residues. Germline V gene lookup returns CDR1 SGDLS and CDR2 YYNGEE. CDR3 bases: TGTGCCAGCAGCGTAACCCAGTCATTGCAGTATTTT. Protein: CASSVTQSLQYF.